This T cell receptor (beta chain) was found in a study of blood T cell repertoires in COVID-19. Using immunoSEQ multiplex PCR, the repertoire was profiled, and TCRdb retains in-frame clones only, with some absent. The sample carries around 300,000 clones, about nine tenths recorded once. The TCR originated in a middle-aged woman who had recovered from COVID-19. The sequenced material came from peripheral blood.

The CDR3 protein is CASSPGGPLYEQYF. The CDR3 coding sequence is TGTGCCAGCTCACCGGGGGGGCCCCTCTACGAGCAGTACTTC. This chain links TRBV18 with TRBJ2-7, with D maybe TRBD2 (7 bases). The V gene's germline CDR1 is KGHSH and CDR2 LQKENI. Deletions cut 3 bases from V and 3 bases from J, with 12 bases between. The CDR3 extends over 14 amino acids. Looking up the rest from reference TRBV18 and TRBJ2-7 gives the full variable domain: NAGVMQNPRHLVRRRGQEARLRCSPMKGHSHVYWYRQLPEEGLKFMVYLQKENIIDESGMPKERFSAEFPKEGPSILRIQQVVRGDSAAYFCASSPGGPLYEQYFGPGTRLTVT.